Described below is a single T cell receptor (beta chain) sequence and its context. From blood CD8+ and CD4+ T cells, the TCR beta chain was sequenced. This sample was included in a study of CD8 T cells in Susac syndrome. RNA amounts of about 0.5 to 1 ug underwent reverse transcription with random hexamers. From the immunoSEQ multiplex PCR reads, TCRdb called clonotypes with MiXCR, one entry per CDR3 protein. The sample consists of about 150,000 distinct CDR3 sequences, about 94% of them appearing once. The germline V gene has CDR1 SNHLY and CDR2 FYNNEI. V lost 6 bases, J lost 0 bases, and 11 bases lay in between. The length of the CDR3 is 15 residues.

The receptor was derived from a human donor with multiple sclerosis. This chain connects TRBV2 to TRBJ2-2; D may be TRBD2 (6 bases). Input material: CD4+ T cells from PBMCs. The CDR3 nucleotides are TGTGCCAGCAGGGCCGGGACTTCGAACACCGGGGAGCTGTTTTTT. Amino acids: CASRAGTSNTGELFF.